The present T cell receptor (beta chain) was sequenced within a study of blood T cell repertoires in COVID-19. Study details: The samples span acute and convalescent COVID-19 from the United States, Italy and Spain.

Methods used by the authors: How many nucleated cells were present was estimated from reference gene primer amplification. Assay used: immunoSEQ multiplex PCR; TCRdb lists only in-frame clones, some missing. The V and J calls and clone size are taken from that table; D and trimming were inferred from the DNA. The sample has approximately 50,000 clones; more than 75% are singletons. This CDR3 comprises 16 residues. The germline V and J ends were trimmed by 6 bases and 1 base, with 17 bases remaining between them. CDR1 is MGHRA, CDR2 YSYEKL, per germline. Sequencing input: peripheral blood. This clonotype was sampled from a man aged 50-60 years with active COVID-19. The chain combines TRBV4-1 with TRBJ2-3, with a possible D match to TRBD2 (6 bases). CDR3 loop: CASSPSSVEGTDTQYF. CDR3 nucleotide sequence: TGCGCCAGCAGTCCTTCTAGCGTTGAGGGCACAGATACGCAGTATTTT.